A single sample is the source of the 15 T cell receptor beta chains below, sequenced in a study of blood T cell repertoires in COVID-19. This table comes from immunoSEQ multiplex PCR, and its TCRdb copy is limited to in-frame clones, with some not included. The sample shows 300,000 to 450,000 clones, more than 70% of them seen only once. What was sequenced was peripheral blood. These receptors all come from a woman in her sixties or seventies with COVID-19, enrolled during active disease.

V and J are TRBV28 and TRBJ1-2, with unresolved D. Germline assignment: CDR1 MDHEN and CDR2 SYDVKM. V was cut by 2 bases and J by 2 bases, with 27 bases left in between. The CDR3 length is 20 residues. For the CDR3, the DNA is TGTGCCAGCAGTTTAAGGATGGGCCCGGGAGGCAGGATTCTCAACTATGGCTACACCTTC. This gives the protein CASSLRMGPGGRILNYGYTF.

J is TRBJ1-2 and V is TRBV28, with TRBD1 identical over 12 bases. Germline V gives CDR1 MDHEN, CDR2 SYDVKM. The CDR3 spans 19 residues. The V and J ends lost 2 bases and 4 bases, in that order; junction bases with no gene match: 14. CDR3 protein: CASSLLTGTGGPGLYGYTF. For the CDR3, the DNA is TGTGCCAGCAGTTTACTTACCGGGACAGGGGGCCCTGGGCTCTATGGCTACACCTTC.

V and J are TRBV11-2 and TRBJ2-5; 11 bases align to TRBD2. Trimming cost V 2 bases and J 5 bases; bases outside gene matches: 13. The V gene's germline CDR1 is SGHAT and CDR2 FQNNGV. The CDR3 runs 18 residues. Here the CDR3 reads CASSLRLAGGGREETQYF. In DNA, the CDR3 is TGTGCCAGCAGCTTAAGGCTAGCGGGGGGAGGGAGAGAGGAGACCCAGTACTTC.

The table lists this clone with a count of one. The genes are TRBV7-2 and TRBJ1-1; D not certain. Germline V gene data show CDR1 as SGHTA and CDR2 as FQGNSA. V was pared by 1 base and J by 2 bases, with 11 bases between. This CDR3 is built from 15 residues. CDR3 DNA sequence: TGTGCCAGCAGCTTAGTAGGGCGGGAAAACACTGAAGCTTTCTTT. Translation gives CASSLVGRENTEAFF.

The rearrangement links TRBV5-4 to TRBJ1-3, with TRBD1 matching 9 bases. CDR3 length: 16 amino acids. Germline assignment: CDR1 SGHNT and CDR2 YYREEE (reference sequence). V was clipped by 3 bases and J by 3 bases; unmatched bases: 7. CDR3 residues: CASSSGQGTIGNTIYF. The CDR3 DNA is TGTGCCAGCAGCTCCGGACAGGGGACTATTGGAAACACCATATATTTT.

This clone was recorded once. The chain combines TRBV19 with TRBJ1-2; D gene unclear. Germline V gene data show CDR1 as LNHDA and CDR2 as SQIVND (reference sequence). Trimming cost V 3 bases and J 11 bases, with 13 bases left between them. CDR3 size: 12 residues. The CDR3 loop reads CASSMQLKRYTF. The CDR3 bases are TGTGCCAGTAGTATGCAGCTAAAGAGGTACACCTTC.

The rearrangement links TRBV6-5 to TRBJ2-3, with 7 bases lining up with TRBD2. Germline V CDR1 and CDR2: MNHEY, SVGAGI. Germline trimming cut 2 bases from V and 4 bases from J; bases unmatched to any gene: 6. This CDR3 spans 15 amino acids. The DNA of the CDR3 is TGTGCCAGCAGTTACACGGGGGGTCCGCCAGATACGCAGTATTTT. Protein sequence: CASSYTGGPPDTQYF.

This chain joins TRBV7-3 and TRBJ1-2; 8 nucleotides agree with TRBD1. The CDR3 consists of 16 residues. V lost 2 bases to trimming and J lost 8 bases; unmatched junction nucleotides: 13. Germline-derived CDR1 and CDR2 are SGHTA and FQGTGA. In DNA, the CDR3 is TGTGCCAGCAGCTTATTCGTTGACAGGGGATCGAGCGGCTACACCTTC. It translates to CASSLFVDRGSSGYTF.

The rearrangement joins TRBV5-4 to TRBJ1-5; D is undetermined. V was shortened by 4 bases and J by 7 bases, with 12 bases between the two germline ends. CDR3 size: 13 residues. Germline V lookup: CDR1 SGHNT, CDR2 YYREEE (reference sequence). Here the CDR3 reads CASSERTNQPQHF. The CDR3 nucleotides read TGTGCCAGCAGCGAGAGAACCAACCAGCCCCAGCATTTT.

The rearrangement links TRBV6-5 to TRBJ1-2; 8 bases map to TRBD1. The V gene end was trimmed by 6 bases and the J gene end by 4 bases; junction bases not matched to a gene: 4. There are 13 residues in the CDR3. Germline loops: CDR1 MNHEY, CDR2 SVGAGI. The CDR3, as DNA: TGTGCCAGCAGATCGACAGGGGCCTATGGCTACACCTTC. Its translation: CASRSTGAYGYTF.

The genes are TRBV18 and TRBJ1-5, with a tentative D call TRBD1 (5 bases). Trimming stripped 2 bases from V and 6 bases from J, with 11 bases between. The germline V gene encodes CDR1 KGHSH and CDR2 LQKENI. The CDR3 covers 14 residues. CDR3 loop: CASSPAHQGQPQHF. The CDR3 DNA sequence: TGTGCCAGCTCACCAGCTCATCAGGGTCAGCCCCAGCATTTT.

This chain connects TRBV27 to TRBJ1-1; D is undetermined. Trimming stripped 2 bases from V and 4 bases from J, with 8 bases between. From germline, CDR1 is MNHEY and CDR2 SMNVEV (reference sequence). The CDR3 extends over 13 amino acids. CDR3 region: CASSLRGFTEAFF. CDR3 sequence (DNA): TGTGCCAGCAGTTTACGGGGTTTCACTGAAGCTTTCTTT.

The chain couples TRBV9 to TRBJ2-1; 8 bases align to TRBD2. The germline V gene has CDR1 SGDLS and CDR2 YYNGEE. This CDR3 has 16 amino acids. V was clipped by 4 bases and J by 8 bases; unmatched bases: 14. The CDR3 reads CASSPTGGGPSDEQFF. The CDR3 coding sequence is TGTGCCAGCAGCCCGACGGGCGGGGGGCCGTCGGATGAGCAGTTCTTC.

The chain links TRBV5-1 to TRBJ2-3; TRBD2 aligns across 8 bases. The V segment lost 3 bases and the J segment 2 bases; nucleotides outside the gene matches: 5. This CDR3 has 15 residues. CDR1 SGHRS and CDR2 YFSETQ come from the germline V gene. The CDR3 sequence is CASSSAGAHTDTQYF. In DNA, the CDR3 is TGCGCCAGCAGCTCAGCGGGGGCCCACACAGATACGCAGTATTTT.

The chain links TRBV5-1 to TRBJ2-3; no clear D gene. The CDR3 loop spans 15 amino acids. The germline V gene encodes CDR1 SGHRS and CDR2 YFSETQ. The V end lost 1 base, the J end lost 0 bases, and 9 bases lay between the germline ends. CDR3 sequence: CASSLIRPSTDTQYF. In DNA, the CDR3 is TGCGCCAGCAGCTTGATTCGTCCGAGCACAGATACGCAGTATTTT.